Shown below are 17 T cell receptor beta chains from a single sample sequenced in a study of cytomegalovirus exposure and HLA in healthy donors. The study ran its PCR with 60 Vbeta and 13 Jbeta primers. Sequencing used immunoSEQ multiplex PCR; TCRdb keeps in-frame clones, though not all of them. The table includes fewer than 200,000 clones, around 78% detected once. The sequencing sample was made of PBMCs. The receptors here all came from a woman aged 25 to 45 in good health and CMV-seropositive.

The V gene is TRBV7-2, the J gene TRBJ2-1; 15 bases map to TRBD2. CDR3 length equals 13 residues. V gave up 8 bases and J gave up 7 bases; unmatched junction bases: 0. The V gene's germline CDR1 is SGHTA and CDR2 FQGNSA. The CDR3 DNA sequence: TGTGCCAGCGGACTAGCGGGAGGGAATGAGCAGTTCTTC. This sequence encodes CASGLAGGNEQFF. Filled out from reference TRBV7-2 and TRBJ2-1, the complete variable domain reads GAGVSQSPSNKVTEKGKDVELRCDPISGHTALYWYRQSLGQGLEFLIYFQGNSAPDKSGLPSDRFSAERTGGSVSTLTIQRTQQEDSAVYLCASGLAGGNEQFFGPGTRLTVL.

This sequence joins TRBV10-3 and TRBJ1-3; TRBD1 might be the D (5 bases). Between the trimmed V and J ends, which lost 6 bases and 2 bases, there was a span of 8 bases. CDR1 and CDR2 from the germline V gene are ENHRY and SYGVKD. The CDR3 is 13 amino acids. CDR3 in amino acids: CAIRGTAGNTIYF. In nucleotides, the CDR3 is TGTGCCATCAGGGGGACTGCTGGAAACACCATATATTTT.

With regard to this clone: A read error may produce the germline difference seen at one junction end. This chain joins TRBV23-1 and TRBJ2-7; tentatively, D is TRBD1 (7 bases). TRBV23-1 is an ORF, and what it does is uncertain. CDR3 length: 12 amino acids. The CDR3 bases are TGCTCACCGCAGGGGGGTGAGAAAGAGCAGTGCTTC. Translated, it gives CSPQGGEKEQCF.

This chain links TRBV27 with TRBJ2-6; D is uncertain. The CDR3 totals 15 residues. The V end was cut by 0 bases, the J end by 0 bases, with 3 bases between. CDR1 MNHEY and CDR2 SMNVEV come from the germline V gene (reference sequence). The CDR3 DNA follows: TGTGCCAGCAGTTTATCCCTCTCTGGGGCCAACGTCCTGACTTTC. Its protein product is CASSLSLSGANVLTF.

The chain has TRBV7-2 and TRBJ1-6; D may be TRBD1 (6 bases). Trimming shortened V by 4 bases and J by 10 bases, and 20 bases separated the two germline ends. Germline V gene lookup returns CDR1 SGHTA and CDR2 FQGNSA. This CDR3 has 16 residues. In DNA, the CDR3 is TGTGCCAGCAGCTCATCGCGGGGGCGCTCGGAATCACCCCTCCACTTT. This gives the protein CASSSSRGRSESPLHF.

This clone was seen once. V and J are TRBV2 and TRBJ2-4, with 7 positions matching TRBD1. Germline CDR1 SNHLY, CDR2 FYNNEI. J was trimmed by 4 bases and V by 6 bases; bases with no gene match: 3. The CDR3 sequence is 13 residues long. CDR3 in amino acids: CASRTGQKNIQYF. The CDR3, as DNA: TGTGCCAGCAGGACGGGACAGAAAAACATTCAGTACTTC. The full variable domain, its missing parts supplied by reference TRBV2 and TRBJ2-4, is EPEVTQTPSHQVTQMGQEVILRCVPISNHLYFYWYRQILGQKVEFLVSFYNNEISEKSEIFDDQFSVERPDGSNFTLKIRSTKLEDSAMYFCASRTGQKNIQYFGAGTRLSVL.

This rearrangement joins TRBV14 to TRBJ1-6; D not resolved. This CDR3 region has 14 residues. The V gene's germline CDR1 is SGHDN and CDR2 FVKESK. Trimming removed 1 base from V and 8 bases from J, with 9 bases in between. CDR3 sequence (DNA): TGTGCCAGCAGCCAAGTACACGTTGATTCACCCCTCCACTTT. It specifies CASSQVHVDSPLHF.

The chain is built from TRBV30 and TRBJ1-2; TRBD1 might be the D (6 bases). CDR3 size: 14 residues. CDR1 GTSNPN and CDR2 SVGIG come from the germline V gene (reference sequence). The CDR3 coding sequence is TGTGCTTGGGGGCCGGGGGGAGGAAACTATGGCTACACCTTC. It codes for CAWGPGGGNYGYTF.

V gene TRBV4-1 combines with J gene TRBJ2-1; 9 bases are a match to TRBD2. The CDR3 runs to 15 residues. CDR1 is MGHRA and CDR2 is YSYEKL in the germline V gene. Trimming removed 4 bases from V and 4 bases from J; junction bases left unmatched: 5. The CDR3 sequence is CASSRIAGDYNEQFF. In DNA, the CDR3 is TGCGCCAGCAGCCGCATAGCGGGGGATTACAATGAGCAGTTCTTC.

The rearrangement joins TRBV27 to TRBJ2-5; tentatively, D is TRBD2 (5 bases). Per germline, CDR1 MNHEY and CDR2 SMNVEV (reference sequence). Trimming took off 0 bases at V and 2 bases at J, with 10 bases between the two ends. CDR3 length: 15 amino acids. CDR3 in DNA: TGTGCCAGCAGTTTATCGCTAGCAGGACAAGAGACCCAGTACTTC. This codes for CASSLSLAGQETQYF.

This chain uses TRBV28 with TRBJ1-2, with TRBD1 matching 8 bases. From germline, CDR1 is MDHEN and CDR2 SYDVKM. The CDR3 extends over 14 amino acids. Trimming took 5 bases from V and 5 from J; bases not matched to a gene: 7. The CDR3 here is CASSQGQGLYGYTF. The CDR3 coding sequence is TGTGCCAGCAGTCAAGGACAGGGACTGTATGGCTACACCTTC.

V is TRBV7-2 and J is TRBJ2-2; tentative D call: TRBD2 (5 bases). There are 13 residues in the CDR3. Deletions cut 3 bases from V and 7 bases from J, with 9 bases between. Germline assignment: CDR1 SGHTA and CDR2 FQGNSA. CDR3 amino acids: CASSFPGYGELFF. The DNA for the CDR3 is TGTGCCAGCAGCTTTCCGGGGTACGGGGAGCTGTTTTTT.

This clone was detected a few times. The chain employs TRBV6-5 and TRBJ2-1; 12 nucleotides line up with TRBD2. From germline, CDR1 is MNHEY and CDR2 SVGAGI. This CDR3 has 13 residues. J gave up 6 bases and V 6 bases, and 0 bases lay outside the gene matches. In nucleotides, the CDR3 is TGTGCCAGCAGGACTAGCGGGGGCAATGAGCAGTTCTTC. Translating gives CASRTSGGNEQFF.

The rearrangement uses TRBV5-1 and TRBJ2-7; the D is unclear. The CDR3 runs 13 residues. Germline V lookup: CDR1 SGHRS, CDR2 YFSETQ. V was cut by 0 bases and J by 3 bases, with 7 bases left in between. The CDR3 DNA is TGCGCCAGCAGCTTGGACCTAGACTACGAGCAGTACTTC. This codes for CASSLDLDYEQYF.

The chain has TRBV6-5 and TRBJ1-2; D unresolved. Trimming cost V 8 bases and J 2 bases, with 9 bases left between them. Germline values: CDR1 MNHEY, CDR2 SVGAGI. This CDR3 is 12 amino acids long. The CDR3 sequence is CASRNRNYGYTF. The CDR3 bases are TGTGCCAGCCGAAACAGAAACTATGGCTACACCTTC.

The rearrangement links TRBV4-1 to TRBJ1-5, with 9 bases fitting TRBD1. Unmatched junction bases numbered 11, after V lost 4 bases and J lost 4 bases. The CDR3 totals 17 residues. CDR1 MGHRA and CDR2 YSYEKL come from the germline V gene. CDR3 in amino acids: CASSPRPGQGGNQPQHF. Here the CDR3 DNA reads TGCGCCAGCAGCCCCCGTCCGGGACAGGGAGGGAATCAGCCCCAGCATTTT.

The V call is TRBV28, the J call TRBJ2-7, with D uncertain. Trimming removed 2 bases at V and 0 bases at J, with 5 bases between. Germline V gives CDR1 MDHEN, CDR2 SYDVKM. The length of the CDR3 is 13 residues. The CDR3 DNA follows: TGTGCCAGCAGTTTAAGCGTCTCCTACGAGCAGTACTTC. This gives the protein CASSLSVSYEQYF.